The T cell receptor (beta chain) under discussion was sequenced for a study of OX40 agonist ivuxolimab in advanced cancers. CDR1 and CDR2 from the germline V gene are MNHNY and SVGAGI (reference sequence). This CDR3 has 13 amino acids. V was shortened by 7 bases and J by 7 bases, with 16 bases between the two germline ends. As for this clone: Its antigen remains unknown.

The study, taken as a whole, reports: The study observed clonal expansion of CD4+ and CD8+ blood T cells by week 6 at 0.1 to 3.0 mg/kg.

Produced via immunoSEQ multiplex PCR; TCRdb's table is partial and in-frame only. The sample holds 55,000 to 90,000 clones; 80% to 85% are singletons and the top ten take less than 0.55%. The J gene is TRBJ2-5, the V gene TRBV6-6; D not resolved. The clonotype originates from an adult with an advanced solid tumor such as melanoma, head and neck, liver or kidney cancer. Sample: CD4+ or CD8+ T cells sorted from blood, taken in a trial of the OX40 agonist ivuxolimab. The CDR3 DNA sequence: TGTGCCAGCACCACCCCCCAGCCCGCGACCCAGTACTTC. Translation gives CASTTPQPATQYF.